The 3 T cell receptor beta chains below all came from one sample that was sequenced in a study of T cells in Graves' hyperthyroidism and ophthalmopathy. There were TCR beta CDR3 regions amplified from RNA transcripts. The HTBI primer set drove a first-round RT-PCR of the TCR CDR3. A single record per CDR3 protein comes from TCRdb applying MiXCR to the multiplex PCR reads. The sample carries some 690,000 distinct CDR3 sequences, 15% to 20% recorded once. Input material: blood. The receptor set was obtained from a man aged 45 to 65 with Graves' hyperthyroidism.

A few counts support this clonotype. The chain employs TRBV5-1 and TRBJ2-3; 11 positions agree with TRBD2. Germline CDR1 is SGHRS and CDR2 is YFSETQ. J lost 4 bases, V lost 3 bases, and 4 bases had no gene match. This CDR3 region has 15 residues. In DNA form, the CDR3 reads TGCGCCAGCAGCTCGATACTAGCGGGAGCAGATACGCAGTATTTT. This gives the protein CASSSILAGADTQYF.

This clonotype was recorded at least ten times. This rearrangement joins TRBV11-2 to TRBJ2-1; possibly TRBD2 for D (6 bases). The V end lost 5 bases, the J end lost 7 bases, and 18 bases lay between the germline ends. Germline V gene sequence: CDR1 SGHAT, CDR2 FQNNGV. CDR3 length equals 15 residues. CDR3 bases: TGTGCCAGCAGCACACCCCGGGGGTTGCGAAATGAGCAGTTCTTC. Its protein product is CASSTPRGLRNEQFF.

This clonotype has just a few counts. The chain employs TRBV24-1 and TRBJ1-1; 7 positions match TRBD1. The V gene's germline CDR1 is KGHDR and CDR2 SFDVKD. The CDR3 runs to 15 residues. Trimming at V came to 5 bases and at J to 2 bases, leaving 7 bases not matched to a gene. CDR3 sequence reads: CATSGTRDSNTEAFF. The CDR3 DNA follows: TGTGCCACCAGTGGTACGCGGGACAGCAACACTGAAGCTTTCTTT.